This T cell receptor beta chain derives from a study of blood T cell repertoires in COVID-19. The overall study: In each case, the material was cDNA or gDNA derived from T cells, B-cell-depleted T cells, or PBMCs.

Residents of approximately 25 US areas, aged roughly 18 to 89 years, made up the participants. Assignment of participants to cohorts was predicated upon participant-reported clinical history. J lost 2 bases, V lost 0 bases, and 6 bases had no gene match. The germline CDR1 and CDR2 sequences are SGDLS and YYNGEE. This CDR3 region has 17 residues. How the authors handled the data: The assay estimated nucleated cells by amplifying reference gene primers. Sequenced by immunoSEQ multiplex PCR; TCRdb stores in-frame clones only, minus some. That table supplies the V and J calls and clone size; D and trimming were determined from the DNA. The profile covers around 230,000 clones, with 70% to 90% appearing a single time and roughly 2.4% taken by the ten largest.

Sequenced: PBMCs or T cells enriched from blood (not recorded which). The V and J genes are TRBV9 and TRBJ2-3; 10 bases map to TRBD2. This sequence originates from a middle-aged woman with acute COVID-19. The CDR3 is CASSVEGLAIITDTQYF. The CDR3 coding sequence is TGTGCCAGCAGCGTAGAGGGACTAGCGATTATCACAGATACGCAGTATTTT.